The next 31 T cell receptor beta chains were all read from a single sample in a study of blood T cells in healthy people across ages. The authors ran a second PCR of about 6 to 12 cycles using a sample-barcoded 5' primer and a J-beta primer mix. TCRdb passed the 5' RACE reads through MiXCR, listing each CDR3 protein once. The sample carries some 1.4 million distinct CDR3 sequences, approximately 42% recorded once. Specimen: blood. The receptors derive from a woman aged 18 to 35 in good health.

This clonotype appeared a few times. The chain employs TRBV27 and TRBJ1-2; no reliable D call. Germline lookup yields CDR1 MNHEY and CDR2 SMNVEV (reference sequence). The CDR3 length is 16 residues. Trimming removed 4 bases at V and 0 bases at J, with 15 bases between. CDR3 coding DNA: TGTGCCAGCAGTTACGCTCGGGCAGCATCTAACTATGGCTACACCTTC. It encodes CASSYARAASNYGYTF.

V is TRBV9 and J is TRBJ2-2, with D unclear. The germline V and J ends were trimmed by 5 bases and 2 bases, with 4 bases remaining between them. The CDR3 sequence is 12 residues long. Germline V gene sequence: CDR1 SGDLS, CDR2 YYNGEE. CDR3 DNA: TGTGCCAGCAGGGACAACACCGGGGAGCTGTTTTTT. Its protein product is CASRDNTGELFF.

The chain employs TRBV20-1 and TRBJ1-5; D uncertain. Germline CDR1 reads DFQATT; CDR2 reads SNEGSKA (reference sequence). The CDR3 runs 12 residues. V lost 7 bases, J lost 0 bases, and 7 bases lay in between. CDR3 nucleotide sequence: TGCAGTGGGAGGTATAGCAATCAGCCCCAGCATTTT. It is translated as CSGRYSNQPQHF.

A few counts support this clonotype. The rearrangement links TRBV4-2 to TRBJ2-6, with 10 positions matching TRBD1. The CDR3 length is 15 residues. The V gene's germline CDR1 is LGHNA and CDR2 YNFKEQ. V shed 4 bases and J 13 bases; nucleotides not matched to a gene: 10. CDR3 coding DNA: TGTGCCAGCAGCCCGCTTCGGGGACAGGGGTTTGTCCTGACTTTC. Translation gives CASSPLRGQGFVLTF.

This clonotype showed up just a few times. The chain employs TRBV6-5 and TRBJ2-1; TRBD1 aligns across 8 bases. The CDR3 has 16 amino acids. Germline assignment: CDR1 MNHEY and CDR2 SVGAGI. Trimming removed 0 bases from V and 10 bases from J; junction bases left unmatched: 11. Here the CDR3 reads CASSYSPGTGGEEQFF. The CDR3 coding sequence is TGTGCCAGCAGTTACTCCCCCGGGACAGGCGGAGAGGAGCAGTTCTTC.

This clonotype occurred a few times. This sequence joins TRBV20-1 and TRBJ1-4; a possible D gene is TRBD1 (6 bases). Germline values: CDR1 DFQATT, CDR2 SNEGSKA (reference sequence). CDR3 size: 15 residues. V lost 5 bases, J lost 5 bases, and 18 bases lay in between. CDR3 protein: CSARPPTGPNEKLFF. The CDR3 DNA is TGCAGTGCTCGGCCCCCGACAGGACCGAATGAAAAACTGTTTTTT.

The chain links TRBV7-9 to TRBJ1-2, with 10 positions matching TRBD1. Per the germline V gene, CDR1 is SEHNR and CDR2 is FQNEAQ (reference sequence). V was pared by 3 bases and J by 5 bases, with 3 bases of the junction left unmatched. This CDR3 region has 14 residues. The CDR3 DNA is TGTGCCAGCAGCTTGACAGGGGGCTGGTATGGCTACACCTTC. It specifies CASSLTGGWYGYTF.

The chain couples TRBV28 to TRBJ2-4; D may match TRBD1 or TRBD2 (6 bases each). Germline V lookup: CDR1 MDHEN, CDR2 SYDVKM. V was pared by 6 bases and J by 8 bases, with 20 bases between. This CDR3 contains 15 residues. CDR3 residues: CASSTSRGGIYIQYF. For the CDR3, the DNA is TGTGCCAGCAGCACTTCCAGGGGAGGTATATACATTCAGTACTTC. Based on the CDR3 plus reference TRBV28 and TRBJ2-4, the full variable domain is DVKVTQSSRYLVKRTGEKVFLECVQDMDHENMFWYRQDPGLGLRLIYFSYDVKMKEKGDIPEGYSVSREKKERFSLILESASTNQTSMYLCASSTSRGGIYIQYFGAGTRLSVL.

This clonotype has at least ten counts. V usage is TRBV12-3 or TRBV12-4 and J usage is TRBJ2-1; 7 bases match TRBD1. CDR3 length: 14 residues. The ends lost 1 base at V and 8 bases at J; junction bases unmatched: 5. This CDR3 is CASSLGTGADEQFF. DNA for the CDR3: TGTGCCAGCAGTTTAGGCACAGGGGCGGATGAGCAGTTCTTC.

The CDR3 nucleotides are TGTGCCAGCAGCTCCCTTCCCCGGTGGGACTATGGCTACACCTTC. Its protein product is CASSSLPRWDYGYTF. This chain joins TRBV7-9 and TRBJ1-2; D unclear. The CDR3 consists of 15 residues. Per germline, CDR1 SEHNR and CDR2 FQNEAQ (reference sequence). Trimming cost V 4 bases and J 3 bases, with 15 bases left between them.

The chain combines TRBV6-6 with TRBJ2-7, with TRBD1 identical over 7 bases. The CDR3 is made up of 13 amino acids. V was pared by 6 bases and J by 5 bases, with 7 bases of the junction left unmatched. The V gene's germline CDR1 is MNHNY and CDR2 SVGAGI (reference sequence). In nucleotides, the CDR3 is TGTGCCAGCAGAGGACAGGTTCACGACGAGCAGTACTTC. It encodes CASRGQVHDEQYF.

This clonotype is a singleton in its sample. The chain couples TRBV5-1 to TRBJ2-4; tentatively, D is TRBD1 (5 bases). Germline lookup yields CDR1 SGHRS and CDR2 YFSETQ. The V gene lost 0 bases and the J gene lost 14 bases, with 9 bases spanning the gap. This CDR3 comprises 11 residues. This CDR3 is CASSLEGAEYF. Written as DNA, the CDR3 is TGCGCCAGCAGCTTGGAAGGGGCGGAGTACTTC.

The chain employs TRBV18 and TRBJ1-2, with D possibly matching TRBD1 (6 bases). Per germline, CDR1 KGHSH and CDR2 LQKENI. The CDR3 contains 15 residues. Trimming shortened V by 0 bases and J by 3 bases, and 11 bases separated the two germline ends. CDR3 region: CASSPPAGGDYGYTF. CDR3 nucleotides: TGTGCCAGCTCACCACCGGCGGGGGGCGACTATGGCTACACCTTC.

J is TRBJ1-1 and V is TRBV9; TRBD1 agrees at 7 bases. Germline loops: CDR1 SGDLS, CDR2 YYNGEE. This CDR3 is 14 amino acids long. With V trimmed by 4 bases and J by 6 bases, 9 bases remained unmatched. The chain's CDR3 is CASSFRDRPPEAFF. In DNA, the CDR3 is TGTGCCAGCAGCTTTCGGGACAGACCTCCTGAAGCTTTCTTT.

This chain uses TRBV5-1 with TRBJ2-1, with 9 bases identical to TRBD2. The CDR3 is 17 amino acids. V dropped 0 bases and J dropped 7; count of bases not matched to a gene: 11. CDR1 SGHRS and CDR2 YFSETQ come from the germline V gene. This CDR3 is CASSLVTSGRLENEQFF. CDR3 sequence (DNA): TGCGCCAGCAGCTTGGTAACTAGCGGGCGCCTGGAAAATGAGCAGTTCTTC.

The table lists this clonotype with a few counts. The chain is built from TRBV4-1 and TRBJ2-1; 9 bases are shared with TRBD2. The CDR3 length is 18 residues. The germline CDR1 and CDR2 sequences are MGHRA and YSYEKL. V shed 0 bases and J 0 bases; nucleotides not matched to a gene: 6. Here the CDR3 DNA reads TGCGCCAGCAGCCAAGATAGGGGGACTAGCCTCTCCTACAATGAGCAGTTCTTC. This translates into CASSQDRGTSLSYNEQFF.

The chain couples TRBV6-1 to TRBJ2-1, with 9 bases fitting TRBD1. V shed 11 bases and J 9 bases; nucleotides not matched to a gene: 14. The CDR3 length is 14 residues. CDR1 MNHNS and CDR2 SASEGT come from the germline V gene. As DNA, the CDR3 is TGTGCCGTAGAATCTGGGACAGGGACCGGTGAGCAGTTCTTC. Translating gives CAVESGTGTGEQFF.

With regard to this clonotype: Compared with germline, one end of the junction differs, possibly owing to a read error. CDR3 in DNA: TGTACCAGCAGCGTAAAGTTCGGGAACAATGAGCAGTTCTTC. This sequence encodes CTSSVKFGNNEQFF. The chain couples TRBV9 to TRBJ2-1; the D gene is possibly TRBD2 (5 bases). This CDR3 comprises 14 residues. Germline CDR1 and CDR2: SGDLS and YYNGEE.

This sequence joins TRBV9 and TRBJ2-1; D uncertain. Trimming pared 0 bases from V and 0 bases from J, leaving 7 bases between. Per germline, CDR1 SGDLS and CDR2 YYNGEE. CDR3 length equals 15 residues. CDR3 coding DNA: TGTGCCAGCAGCGTAGTTAGGGCCTCCTACAATGAGCAGTTCTTC. Translation: CASSVVRASYNEQFF. The full variable domain, completed using reference TRBV9 and TRBJ2-1, is DSGVTQTPKHLITATGQRVTLRCSPRSGDLSVYWYQQSLDQGLQFLIQYYNGEERAKGNILERFSAQQFPDLHSELNLSSLELGDSALYFCASSVVRASYNEQFFGPGTRLTVL.

The J gene is TRBJ1-4, the V gene TRBV6-1; D is unclear. The CDR3 spans 11 residues. From germline, CDR1 is MNHNS and CDR2 SASEGT. V lost 6 bases and J lost 12, with 11 bases in between. CDR3 amino acids: CASRVLGELFF. The CDR3 DNA is TGTGCCAGCAGAGTCCTCGGTGAACTGTTTTTT.

This clonotype occurred a few times. The gene calls are TRBV4-1 and TRBJ2-5, with D perhaps matching TRBD2 (6 bases). Trimming took 1 base from V and 3 from J, leaving 15 bases between them. The CDR3 contains 16 residues. Germline CDR1 MGHRA, CDR2 YSYEKL. The CDR3 region is CASSQAIQEREETQYF. The CDR3 DNA is TGCGCCAGCAGCCAAGCGATCCAGGAGCGGGAAGAGACCCAGTACTTC.

The table lists this clonotype with a few counts. The chain links TRBV20-1 to TRBJ1-4; a possible D gene is TRBD1 (5 bases). Trimming took off 6 bases at V and 7 bases at J, with 18 bases between the two ends. The CDR3 is made up of 14 amino acids. The germline CDR1 and CDR2 sequences are DFQATT and SNEGSKA (reference sequence). The CDR3 loop reads CSARSATEPEKLFF. The DNA for the CDR3 is TGCAGTGCGAGATCAGCGACAGAGCCTGAAAAACTGTTTTTT.

This clonotype was seen a handful of times. This chain joins TRBV6-1 and TRBJ2-3; D call uncertain. Deletions cut 8 bases from V and 2 bases from J, with 11 bases between. The CDR3 contains 13 residues. Looked up from germline, CDR1 is MNHNS and CDR2 is SASEGT. Here the CDR3 DNA reads TGTGCCAGCCTACAAAGGACCACAGATACGCAGTATTTT. This encodes CASLQRTTDTQYF.

V gene TRBV20-1 combines with J gene TRBJ1-1, with D possibly TRBD1 on 6 matching bases. V was trimmed by 4 bases and J by 0 bases, leaving 12 bases between them. The CDR3 has 14 amino acids. Looked up from germline, CDR1 is DFQATT and CDR2 is SNEGSKA (reference sequence). DNA of the CDR3: TGCAGTGCTAACCCGGGACATATGAACACTGAAGCTTTCTTT. Translating gives CSANPGHMNTEAFF.

The table lists this clonotype with a few counts. The rearrangement uses TRBV12-3 or TRBV12-4 and TRBJ1-5, with 11 bases matching TRBD1. V lost 5 bases to trimming and J lost 3 bases; unmatched junction nucleotides: 3. This CDR3 comprises 15 residues. CDR3 bases: TGTGCCAGCAGTATGGACAGGGGGCTCAATCAGCCCCAGCATTTT. Amino acids: CASSMDRGLNQPQHF.

J is TRBJ2-1 and V is TRBV11-2; possible D gene TRBD2, 6 bases. This CDR3 has 17 amino acids. The V gene lost 1 base and the J gene lost 3 bases, with 16 bases spanning the gap. The germline V gene has CDR1 SGHAT and CDR2 FQNNGV. Written as DNA, the CDR3 is TGTGCCAGCAGCTTAGCCCGCCCGGGGGATTTCTACAATGAGCAGTTCTTC. This sequence encodes CASSLARPGDFYNEQFF.

This CDR3 reads CASSYSGTSSYEQYF. The CDR3 bases are TGTGCCAGCAGTTACTCCGGGACTAGCTCCTACGAGCAGTACTTC. This chain joins TRBV6-5 and TRBJ2-7, with 8 bases lining up with TRBD2. This CDR3 contains 15 residues. Germline CDR1 MNHEY, CDR2 SVGAGI. The V and J ends lost 0 bases and 0 bases, in that order; junction bases with no gene match: 1.

This clonotype has more than one count but fewer than ten. The chain is built from TRBV7-9 and TRBJ2-5; D may correspond to TRBD1 or TRBD2 (5 bases each). The DNA end is a closer match to TRBJ2-7, so the J assignment may be wrong. The CDR3 runs to 11 residues. Germline V gene data show CDR1 as SEHNR and CDR2 as FQNEAQ (reference sequence). The CDR3 region is CASERDHEQYF. The DNA for the CDR3 is TGTGCCAGCGAGAGGGACCACGAGCAGTACTTC.

This clonotype appeared many times. This chain joins TRBV10-3 and TRBJ1-2; no firm D call. V lost 3 bases to trimming and J lost 3 bases, with 8 bases between them. Germline V lookup: CDR1 ENHRY, CDR2 SYGVKD. The CDR3 length is 13 residues. The CDR3 DNA reads TGTGCCATCAGTGAACGGGGAGACTATGGCTACACCTTC. Translation: CAISERGDYGYTF.

The chain has TRBV13 and TRBJ2-7; tentative D call: TRBD2 (6 bases). The CDR3 consists of 16 residues. Per germline, CDR1 PRHDT and CDR2 FYEKMQ (reference sequence). The V end was cut by 5 bases, the J end by 7 bases, with 24 bases between. CDR3 coding DNA: TGTGCCAGCAGCGGGAGGAATGGGTTGGGCGTGGAGGAGCAGTACTTC. The encoded protein is CASSGRNGLGVEEQYF.

This clonotype came up once. Being one base from a much bigger clone, this may be a read error. The rearrangement uses TRBV29-1 and TRBJ2-1, with TRBD2 identical over 11 bases. Germline-derived CDR1 and CDR2 are SQVTM and ANQGSEA. This CDR3 is built from 13 residues. Trimming cost V 3 bases and J 13 bases; bases outside gene matches: 8. The CDR3 DNA sequence: TGCAGCGTTGATGGGACTAGCGGAGAGACCCAGTTCTTC. Residues: CSVDGTSGETQFF.